Listed below are T cell receptor beta chains from one sample, sequenced in a study of T cells after yellow fever vaccination. From the 5' RACE reads, TCRdb called clonotypes with MiXCR, one entry per CDR3 protein. This sample carries about 130,000 distinct CDR3 sequences, 8% to 10% of them seen once, and the ten largest clones take 40%. The sequences come from CD8+ T cells sorted from PBMCs, collected on the day of the yellow fever booster vaccination. These receptors came from a man younger than 30 who received the YFV17D yellow fever vaccine. CDR3s include the opening cysteine and the closing phenylalanine or tryptophan. The D gene is left open where the match is weak. Size values are once, few and many counts, or a class for expanded clones, and some rows have none.

v_call	clone_size	j_call	d_call	cdr3_nt	cdr3_aa
TRBV20-1	few	TRBJ2-4	-	TGCAGTGCTATCCCAGCCAAGTTAGCCAAAAACATTCAGTACTTC	CSAIPAKLAKNIQYF
TRBV6-5	many	TRBJ1-1	-	TGTGCCAGCAGTTACTCGACGGGGGTATGGTCTGAAGCTTTCTTT	CASSYSTGVWSEAFF
TRBV4-1	-	TRBJ2-7	-	TGCGCCAGCAGCGCCGACGGCCTACGGGGCGAGCAGTACTTC	CASSADGLRGEQYF
TRBV20-1	few	TRBJ2-1	-	TGCAGTGCTAAGGGCCCCATTAATGAGCAGTTCTTC	CSAKGPINEQFF
TRBV3-1	few	TRBJ2-1	-	TGTGCCAGCAGCCAGGACGTCGGTATAGGCTCCTACAATGAGCAGTTCTTC	CASSQDVGIGSYNEQFF
TRBV20-1	few	TRBJ1-5	-	TGCAGTGCTAGAGAGACCCGAAAGGGAATCGGCAATCAGCCCCAGCATTTT	CSARETRKGIGNQPQHF
TRBV6-5	many	TRBJ2-2	-	TGTGCCGCCCAAGAGGGAACCGGGGAGCTGTTTTTT	CAAQEGTGELFF
TRBV28	-	TRBJ2-3	-	TGTGCCAGCAGTGCCCAGGGACTGGGAAACACAGATACGCAGTATTTT	CASSAQGLGNTDTQYF
TRBV20-1	few	TRBJ1-5	-	TGCAGTGCACAGGCGGTGAATCAGCCCCAGCATTTT	CSAQAVNQPQHF
TRBV30	few	TRBJ1-1	TRBD1	TGTGCCTGGGTACAACAGGGGTGGAACACTGAAGCTTTCTTT	CAWVQQGWNTEAFF
TRBV7-9	-	TRBJ2-3	-	TGTGCCAGCAGCCACCCGGAAGGTTGGACGCAGTATTTT	CASSHPEGWTQYF
TRBV4-2	few	TRBJ2-7	TRBD1	TGTGCCAGCAGCCAAGATGGGACAGGCCCCTACGAGCAGTACTTC	CASSQDGTGPYEQYF
TRBV25-1	many	TRBJ1-5	TRBD1	TGTGCCAGCAGCCCCGGGACAGGGCTAAATCAGCCCCAGCATTTT	CASSPGTGLNQPQHF
TRBV7-2	-	TRBJ2-7	TRBD1	TGTGCCAGCAGCTTGCTCGGACAGGGGAATGAGCAGTACTTC	CASSLLGQGNEQYF
TRBV4-3	many	TRBJ2-6	-	TGCGCCAGCAGCCAAGACGGCCGAAGCTCTGGGGCCAACGTCCTGACTTTC	CASSQDGRSSGANVLTF
TRBV5-1	few	TRBJ2-2	-	TGCGCCAGCAGCCCAGCACCGGGAGTAAGGACCGGGGAGCTGTTTTTT	CASSPAPGVRTGELFF